The source of this T cell receptor (beta chain) is a study of T cell repertoires in cytomegalovirus infection. TCRdb re-called the reads through MiXCR, storing one row per CDR3 protein. The table includes about 490,000 distinct CDR3 sequences, approximately 10% detected once. This clonotype occurred many times. Input material: PBMCs. The clonotype comes from a human donor in good health (CMV status not recorded). Some clones in this sample may be carry-over from other donors' samples.

The CDR3 loop reads CASSFRVATNEKLFF. CDR3 bases: TGTGCCAGCAGTTTCAGAGTGGCAACTAATGAAAAACTGTTTTTT. The chain links TRBV6-5 to TRBJ1-4, with D unresolved. V was shortened by 4 bases and J by 0 bases, with 9 bases between the two germline ends. Germline V gives CDR1 MNHEY, CDR2 SVGAGI. The CDR3 totals 15 residues.